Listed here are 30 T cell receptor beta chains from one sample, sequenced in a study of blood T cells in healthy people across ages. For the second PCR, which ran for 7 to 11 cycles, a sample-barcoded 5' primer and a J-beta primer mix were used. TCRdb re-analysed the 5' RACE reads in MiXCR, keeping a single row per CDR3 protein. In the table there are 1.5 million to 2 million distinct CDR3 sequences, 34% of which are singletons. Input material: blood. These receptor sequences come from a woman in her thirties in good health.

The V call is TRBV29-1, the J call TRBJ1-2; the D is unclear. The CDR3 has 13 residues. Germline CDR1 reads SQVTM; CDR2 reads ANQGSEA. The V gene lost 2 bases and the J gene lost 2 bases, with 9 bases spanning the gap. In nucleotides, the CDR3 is TGCAGCGTTGAACACACTAACAACTATGGCTACACCTTC. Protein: CSVEHTNNYGYTF.

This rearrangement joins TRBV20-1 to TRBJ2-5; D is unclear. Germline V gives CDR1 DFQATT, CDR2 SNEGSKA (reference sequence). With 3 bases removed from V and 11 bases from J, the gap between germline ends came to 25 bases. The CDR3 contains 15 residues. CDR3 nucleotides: TGCAGTGCTAGCCCTGTGAGTTTAGGGTACAATGAGCAGTACTTC. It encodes CSASPVSLGYNEQYF.

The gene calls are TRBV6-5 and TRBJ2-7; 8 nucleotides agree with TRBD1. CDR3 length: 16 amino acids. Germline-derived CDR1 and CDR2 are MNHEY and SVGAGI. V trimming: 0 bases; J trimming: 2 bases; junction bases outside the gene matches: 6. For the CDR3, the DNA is TGTGCCAGCAGTTACTCGATGGGGACAGGTACCTACGAGCAGTACTTC. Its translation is CASSYSMGTGTYEQYF.

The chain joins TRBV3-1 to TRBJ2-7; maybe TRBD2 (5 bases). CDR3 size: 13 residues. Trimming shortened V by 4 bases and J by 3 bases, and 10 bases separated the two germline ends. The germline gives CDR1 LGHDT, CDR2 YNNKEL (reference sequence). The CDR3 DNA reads TGTGCCAGCAGCCGCCGACGGGGCTACGAGCAGTACTTC. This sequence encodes CASSRRRGYEQYF.

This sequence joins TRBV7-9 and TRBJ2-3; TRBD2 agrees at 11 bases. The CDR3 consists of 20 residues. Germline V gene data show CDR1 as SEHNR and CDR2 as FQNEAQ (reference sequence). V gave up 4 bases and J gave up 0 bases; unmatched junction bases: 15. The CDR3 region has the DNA TGTGCCAGCAGCTCCCCACGGGGCATAGCGGGGGGGCTTAGCACAGATACGCAGTATTTT. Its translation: CASSSPRGIAGGLSTDTQYF.

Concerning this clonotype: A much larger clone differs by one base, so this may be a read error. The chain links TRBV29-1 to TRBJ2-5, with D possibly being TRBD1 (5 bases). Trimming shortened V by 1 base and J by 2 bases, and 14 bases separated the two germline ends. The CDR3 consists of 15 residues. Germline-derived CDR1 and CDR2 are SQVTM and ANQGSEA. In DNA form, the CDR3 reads TGCAGCGTTGAAGGGTTGCAGGGCCCACAAGAGACCCAGTACTTC. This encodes CSVEGLQGPQETQYF.

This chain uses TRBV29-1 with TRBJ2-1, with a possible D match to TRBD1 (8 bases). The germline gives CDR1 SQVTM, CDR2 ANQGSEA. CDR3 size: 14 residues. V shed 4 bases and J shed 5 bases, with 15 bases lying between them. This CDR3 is CSVGHRGGHNEQFF. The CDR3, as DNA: TGCAGCGTTGGGCACAGGGGGGGGCACAATGAGCAGTTCTTC.

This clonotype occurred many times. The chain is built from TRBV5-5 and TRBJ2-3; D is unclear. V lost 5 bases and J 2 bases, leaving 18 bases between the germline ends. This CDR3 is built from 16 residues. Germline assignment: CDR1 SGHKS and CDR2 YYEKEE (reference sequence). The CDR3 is CASSSFQGFNTDTQYF. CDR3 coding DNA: TGTGCCAGCAGTTCATTTCAAGGGTTCAACACAGATACGCAGTATTTT.

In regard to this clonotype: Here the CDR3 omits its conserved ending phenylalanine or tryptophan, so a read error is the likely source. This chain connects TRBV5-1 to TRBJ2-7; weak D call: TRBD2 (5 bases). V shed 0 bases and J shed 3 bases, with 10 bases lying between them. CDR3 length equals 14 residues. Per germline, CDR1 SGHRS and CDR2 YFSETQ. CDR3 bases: TGCGCCAGCAGCTTGGACACACTAGACTACGAGCAGTACATC. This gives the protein CASSLDTLDYEQYI.

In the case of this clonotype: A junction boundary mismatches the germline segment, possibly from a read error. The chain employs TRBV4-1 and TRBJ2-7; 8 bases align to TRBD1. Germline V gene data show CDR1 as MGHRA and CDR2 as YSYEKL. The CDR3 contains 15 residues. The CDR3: CANSQGQGATHEQYF. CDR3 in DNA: TGCGCCAACAGCCAAGGCCAGGGGGCAACCCACGAGCAGTACTTC.

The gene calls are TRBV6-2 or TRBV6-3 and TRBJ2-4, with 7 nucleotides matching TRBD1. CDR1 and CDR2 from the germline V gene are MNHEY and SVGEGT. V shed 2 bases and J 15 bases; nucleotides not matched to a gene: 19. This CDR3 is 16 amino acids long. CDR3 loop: CASSYTDRETTYERYF. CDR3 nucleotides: TGTGCCAGCAGTTACACTGACAGGGAGACCACCTACGAGCGGTACTTC.

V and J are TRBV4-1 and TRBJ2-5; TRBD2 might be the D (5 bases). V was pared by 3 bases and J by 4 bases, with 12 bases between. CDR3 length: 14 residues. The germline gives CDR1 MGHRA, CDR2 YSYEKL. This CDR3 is CASSQCSGGETQYF. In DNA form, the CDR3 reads TGCGCCAGCAGCCAGTGCTCAGGAGGAGAGACCCAGTACTTC.

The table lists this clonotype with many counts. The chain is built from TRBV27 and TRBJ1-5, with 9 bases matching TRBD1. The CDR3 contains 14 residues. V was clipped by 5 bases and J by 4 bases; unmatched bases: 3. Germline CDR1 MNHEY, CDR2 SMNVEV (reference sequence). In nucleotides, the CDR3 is TGTGCCAGCAGTCTAGGACAGGGGAATCAGCCCCAGCATTTT. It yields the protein CASSLGQGNQPQHF.

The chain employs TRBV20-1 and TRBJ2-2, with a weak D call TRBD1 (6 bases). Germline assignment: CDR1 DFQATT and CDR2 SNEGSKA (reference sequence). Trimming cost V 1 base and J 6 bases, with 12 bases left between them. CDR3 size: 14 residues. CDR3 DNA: TGCAGTGCTAGAGGGGGGCTAAACGCCGGGGAGCTGTTTTTT. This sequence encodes CSARGGLNAGELFF.

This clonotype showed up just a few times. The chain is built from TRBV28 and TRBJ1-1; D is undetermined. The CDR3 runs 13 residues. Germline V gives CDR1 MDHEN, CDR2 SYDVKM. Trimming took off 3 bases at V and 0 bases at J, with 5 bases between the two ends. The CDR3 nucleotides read TGTGCCAGCAGTTTGAAGCTGAACACTGAAGCTTTCTTT. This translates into CASSLKLNTEAFF.

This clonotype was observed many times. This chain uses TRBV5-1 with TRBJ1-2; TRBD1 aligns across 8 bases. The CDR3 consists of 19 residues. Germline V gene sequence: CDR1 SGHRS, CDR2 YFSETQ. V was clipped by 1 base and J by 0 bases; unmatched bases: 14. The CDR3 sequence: CASSLMAGQASSANYGYTF. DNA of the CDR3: TGCGCCAGCAGCTTGATGGCGGGACAGGCGTCAAGCGCTAACTATGGCTACACCTTC.

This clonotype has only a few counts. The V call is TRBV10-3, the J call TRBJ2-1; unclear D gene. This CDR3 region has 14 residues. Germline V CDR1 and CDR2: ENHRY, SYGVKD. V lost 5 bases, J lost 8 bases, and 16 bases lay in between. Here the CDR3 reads CAISQQGQADEQFF. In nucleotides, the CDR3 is TGTGCCATCAGTCAGCAAGGGCAAGCTGATGAGCAGTTCTTC.

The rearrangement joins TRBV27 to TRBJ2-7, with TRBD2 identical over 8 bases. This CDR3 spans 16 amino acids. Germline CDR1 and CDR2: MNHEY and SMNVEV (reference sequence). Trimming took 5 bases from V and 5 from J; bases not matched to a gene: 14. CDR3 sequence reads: CASSAAPGGYPHEQYF. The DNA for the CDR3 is TGTGCCAGCAGTGCAGCCCCGGGGGGGTATCCCCACGAGCAGTACTTC.

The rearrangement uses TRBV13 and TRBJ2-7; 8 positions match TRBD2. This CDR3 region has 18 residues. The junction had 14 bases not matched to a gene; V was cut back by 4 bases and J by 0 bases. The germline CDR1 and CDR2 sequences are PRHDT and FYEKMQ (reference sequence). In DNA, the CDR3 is TGTGCCAGCAGCTCACACTCAGAAGCGGGAGCCCACTCCTACGAGCAGTACTTC. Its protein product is CASSSHSEAGAHSYEQYF.

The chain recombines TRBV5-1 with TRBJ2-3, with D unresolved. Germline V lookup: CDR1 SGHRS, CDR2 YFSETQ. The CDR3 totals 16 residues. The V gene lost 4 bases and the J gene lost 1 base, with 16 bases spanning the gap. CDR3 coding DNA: TGCGCCAGCAGCCCAAATGGGCCTTTGGGCACAGATACGCAGTATTTT. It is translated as CASSPNGPLGTDTQYF.

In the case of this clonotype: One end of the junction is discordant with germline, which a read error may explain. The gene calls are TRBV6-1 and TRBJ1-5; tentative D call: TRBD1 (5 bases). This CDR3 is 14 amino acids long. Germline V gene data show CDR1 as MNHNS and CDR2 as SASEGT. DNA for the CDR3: TGTGCCAGCACTGAGGGGCAGCCCAATCGGCCCCAGCATTTT. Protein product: CASTEGQPNRPQHF.

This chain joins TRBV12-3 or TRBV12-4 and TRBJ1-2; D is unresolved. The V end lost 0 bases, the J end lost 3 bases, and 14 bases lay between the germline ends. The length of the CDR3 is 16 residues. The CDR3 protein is CASSLARGARHYGYTF. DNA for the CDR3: TGTGCCAGCAGTTTAGCGCGAGGCGCAAGACACTATGGCTACACCTTC.

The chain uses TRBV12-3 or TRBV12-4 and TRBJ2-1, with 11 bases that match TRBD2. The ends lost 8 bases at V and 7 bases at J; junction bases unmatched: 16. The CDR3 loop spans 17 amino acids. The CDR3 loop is CASHVAYSGRVINEQFF. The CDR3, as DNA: TGTGCCAGCCACGTCGCCTATAGCGGGAGGGTTATAAATGAGCAGTTCTTC.

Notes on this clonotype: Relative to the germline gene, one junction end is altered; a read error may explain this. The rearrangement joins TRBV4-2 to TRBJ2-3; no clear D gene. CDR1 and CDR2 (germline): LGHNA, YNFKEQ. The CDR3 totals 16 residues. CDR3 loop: CAGSHLDRPLTDTQYF. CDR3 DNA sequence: TGTGCCGGCAGCCATCTTGACCGGCCATTAACAGATACGCAGTATTTT.

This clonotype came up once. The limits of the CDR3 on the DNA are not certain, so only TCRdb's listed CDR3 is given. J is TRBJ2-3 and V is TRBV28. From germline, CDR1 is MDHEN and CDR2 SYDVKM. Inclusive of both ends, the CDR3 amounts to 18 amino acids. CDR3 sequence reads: CASSFGLGSAFLTDTRYF.

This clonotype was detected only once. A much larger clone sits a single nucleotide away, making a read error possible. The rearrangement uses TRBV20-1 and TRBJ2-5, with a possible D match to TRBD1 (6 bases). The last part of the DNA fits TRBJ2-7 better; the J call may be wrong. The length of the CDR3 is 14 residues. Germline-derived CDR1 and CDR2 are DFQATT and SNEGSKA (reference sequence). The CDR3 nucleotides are TGCGGTGCTAGAGATCGAACAGGGCGGCACGAGCAGTACTTC. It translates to CGARDRTGRHEQYF.

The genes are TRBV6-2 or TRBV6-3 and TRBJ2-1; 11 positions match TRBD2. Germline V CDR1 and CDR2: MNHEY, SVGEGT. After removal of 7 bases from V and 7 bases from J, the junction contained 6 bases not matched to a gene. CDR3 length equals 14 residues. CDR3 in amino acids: CASTTSGSWNEQFF. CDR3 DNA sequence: TGTGCCAGCACTACTAGCGGGAGTTGGAATGAGCAGTTCTTC.

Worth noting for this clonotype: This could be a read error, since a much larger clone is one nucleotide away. The CDR3 loop reads CGAWTERNYGYTF. The CDR3 DNA follows: TGCGGCGCCTGGACCGAACGGAACTATGGCTACACCTTC. The chain links TRBV29-1 to TRBJ1-2, with D unclear. Germline lookup yields CDR1 SQVTM and CDR2 ANQGSEA. The CDR3 extends over 13 amino acids.

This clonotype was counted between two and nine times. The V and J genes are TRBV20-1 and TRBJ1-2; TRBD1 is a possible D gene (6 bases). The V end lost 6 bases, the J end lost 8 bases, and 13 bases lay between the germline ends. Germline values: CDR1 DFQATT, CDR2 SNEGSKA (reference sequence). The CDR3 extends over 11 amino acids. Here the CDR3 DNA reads TGCAGTGCCTCCATGGGGGCGGGCTACACCTTC. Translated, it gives CSASMGAGYTF.

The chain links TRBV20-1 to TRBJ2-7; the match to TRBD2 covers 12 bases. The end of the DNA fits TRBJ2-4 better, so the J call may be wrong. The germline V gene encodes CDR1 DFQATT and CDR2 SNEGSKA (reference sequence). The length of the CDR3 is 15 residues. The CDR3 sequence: CSAKTSGGYKNIQYF. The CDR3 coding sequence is TGCAGTGCAAAGACTAGCGGGGGTTATAAAAACATTCAGTACTTC.